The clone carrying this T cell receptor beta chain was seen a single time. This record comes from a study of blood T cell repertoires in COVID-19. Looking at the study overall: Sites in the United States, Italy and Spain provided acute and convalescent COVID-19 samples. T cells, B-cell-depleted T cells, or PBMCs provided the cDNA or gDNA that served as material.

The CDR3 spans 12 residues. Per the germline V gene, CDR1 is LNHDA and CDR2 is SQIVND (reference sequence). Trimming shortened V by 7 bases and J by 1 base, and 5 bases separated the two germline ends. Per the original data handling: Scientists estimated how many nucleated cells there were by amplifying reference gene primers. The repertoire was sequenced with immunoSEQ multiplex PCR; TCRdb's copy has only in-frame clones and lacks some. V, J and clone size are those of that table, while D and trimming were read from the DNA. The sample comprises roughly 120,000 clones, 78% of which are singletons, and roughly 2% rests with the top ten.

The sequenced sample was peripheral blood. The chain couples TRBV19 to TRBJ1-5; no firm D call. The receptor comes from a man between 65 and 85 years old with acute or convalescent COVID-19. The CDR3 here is CASNQSNQPQHF. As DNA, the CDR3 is TGTGCCAGTAATCAGAGCAATCAGCCCCAGCATTTT. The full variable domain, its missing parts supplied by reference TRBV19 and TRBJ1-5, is DGGITQSPKYLFRKEGQNVTLSCEQNLNHDAMYWYRQDPGQGLRLIYYSQIVNDFQKGDIAEGYSVSREKKESFPLTVTSAQKNPTAFYLCASNQSNQPQHFGDGTRLSIL.